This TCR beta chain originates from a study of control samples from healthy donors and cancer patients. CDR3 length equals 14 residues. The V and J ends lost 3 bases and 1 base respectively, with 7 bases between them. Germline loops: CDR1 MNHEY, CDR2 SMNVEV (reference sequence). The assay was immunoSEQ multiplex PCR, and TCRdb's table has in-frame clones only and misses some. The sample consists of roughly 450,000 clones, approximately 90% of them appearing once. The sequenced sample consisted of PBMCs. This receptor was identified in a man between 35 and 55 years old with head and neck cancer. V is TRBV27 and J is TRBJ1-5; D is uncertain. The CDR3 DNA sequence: TGTGCCAGCAGTTTGGTTGGGAGCAATCAGCCCCAGCATTTT. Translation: CASSLVGSNQPQHF.